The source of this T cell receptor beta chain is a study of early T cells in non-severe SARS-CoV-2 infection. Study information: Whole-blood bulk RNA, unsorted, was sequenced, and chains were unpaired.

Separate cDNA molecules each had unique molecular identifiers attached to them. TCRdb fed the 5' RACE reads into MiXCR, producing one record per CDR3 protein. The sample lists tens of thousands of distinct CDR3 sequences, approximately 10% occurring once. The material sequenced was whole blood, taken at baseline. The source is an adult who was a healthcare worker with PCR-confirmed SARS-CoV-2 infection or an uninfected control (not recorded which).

CDR3 region: CSADVRSGTSGNTIYF. The DNA of the CDR3 is TGCAGTGCCGACGTACGGAGCGGGACGTCTGGAAACACCATATATTTT. The chain carries TRBV20-1 and TRBJ1-3; weak D call: TRBD1 (5 bases). This CDR3 comprises 16 residues. In germline, CDR1 is DFQATT, CDR2 SNEGSKA (reference sequence). V was trimmed by 6 bases and J by 1 base, leaving 19 bases between them.